The 7 T cell receptor beta chains presented below share a single source sample, sequenced in a study of vaccination effects on CD4 cells after COVID-19 (dated by TCRdb to 2022 to 2024). No antigens are known for them. Receptor libraries were prepared by the immunoSEQ multiplex PCR assay. This immuneACCESS table, as held by TCRdb, lists in-frame sequences with V and J called but not all clones. Of the missing ones, under half trace to an unresolved V gene in checked studies; the others have no known cause. Present in this sample are 57,000 or so clones, about 80% of which were seen just once. The ten top clones hold 0.95% to 1.5% of the sample. The ViraFEST assay stimulated PBMC with viral peptide pools and then used TCR sequencing to identify antigen-specific CD4+ T cell clonotypes by expansion. After 10 days of culture, CD4+ T cells were isolated with the EasySep CD4+ T cell isolation kit. Participants received two doses of either the BNT162b2 or the mRNA-1273 mRNA SARS-CoV-2 vaccine.

The sequencing used CD4+ T cells from PBMCs cultured with HCoV-229E spike peptides, collected after COVID-19 vaccination. The cell subset or site label corresponds to: HCoV-229E spike overlapping peptide pool stimulation. Source of these receptors: a human donor who received a COVID-19 vaccine.

This CDR3 reads CASSPAIGSSYEQYV. The DNA of the CDR3 is TGTGCCAGCAGCCCGGCCATAGGAAGCTCCTACGAGCAGTACGTC. This chain links TRBV7-8 with TRBJ2-7; D is undetermined. The CDR3 contains 15 residues. Germline V gene lookup returns CDR1 SGHVS and CDR2 FQNEAQ. V was cut by 5 bases and J by 0 bases, with 14 bases left in between.

The chain has TRBV5-6 and TRBJ1-5; a weak D match, TRBD1 (5 bases). Germline assignment: CDR1 SGHDT and CDR2 YYEEEE. Trimming took 5 bases from V and 4 from J, leaving 10 bases between them. This CDR3 comprises 13 residues. The CDR3 region has the DNA TGTGCCAGCAGTCCTGACAGAAATCAGCCCCAGCATTTT. It translates to CASSPDRNQPQHF.

This clone came up once. CDR3 nucleotide sequence: TGTGCCAGCAGCGCCCGAACAGGGGGAGAGACCCAGTACTTC. Translated: CASSARTGGETQYF. J is TRBJ2-5 and V is TRBV9; TRBD1 aligns across 8 bases. Trimming at V came to 3 bases and at J to 4 bases, leaving 5 bases not matched to a gene. CDR1 and CDR2 from the germline V gene are SGDLS and YYNGEE. This CDR3 has 14 amino acids.

The J gene is TRBJ2-6, the V gene TRBV19; D gene ambiguous. The V gene's germline CDR1 is LNHDA and CDR2 SQIVND (reference sequence). The CDR3 consists of 16 residues. V was trimmed by 6 bases and J by 0 bases, leaving 12 bases between them. CDR3 nucleotide sequence: TGTGCCAGTAGCGTAGGCCAGCACTCTGGGGCCAACGTCCTGACTTTC. Amino acids: CASSVGQHSGANVLTF.

This rearrangement joins TRBV7-2 to TRBJ2-5; no definite D call. Deletions cut 6 bases from V and 5 bases from J, with 13 bases between. This CDR3 has 13 residues. CDR1 SGHTA and CDR2 FQGNSA come from the germline V gene. CDR3 DNA sequence: TGTGCCAGCAGATCCACCGGGTTCGAGACCCAGTACTTC. The encoded protein is CASRSTGFETQYF.

This clone was detected only once. For the CDR3, the DNA is TGTGCCAGCAGCTTACAGGGGCCGAACGAGCAGTACGTC. Its protein product is CASSLQGPNEQYV. This sequence joins TRBV5-6 and TRBJ2-7, with TRBD1 identical over 7 bases. The CDR3 sequence is 13 residues long. Germline CDR1 SGHDT, CDR2 YYEEEE. The trim removed 2 bases at V and 5 bases at J, leaving 4 bases unmatched.

The V gene is TRBV4-1, the J gene TRBJ1-4; the match to TRBD1 covers 9 bases. CDR3 size: 15 residues. V lost 4 bases to trimming and J lost 4 bases; unmatched junction nucleotides: 4. The germline V gene has CDR1 MGHRA and CDR2 YSYEKL. The CDR3 DNA reads TGCGCCAGCAGCCGACAGGGACAGGGTAATGAAAAACTGTTTTTT. This encodes CASSRQGQGNEKLFF.